Each of the 5 T cell receptor beta chains below was sequenced from the same sample in a study of blood T cell repertoires in COVID-19. Method: immunoSEQ multiplex PCR; TCRdb's copy keeps in-frame clones and lacks some. Of over 100,000 clones detected, nearly 70% appear once; the ten largest clones hold over 1.5%. Sequencing was done on a sample of peripheral blood. The receptor set was obtained from an older woman with acute or convalescent COVID-19.

This clone was seen at least ten times. This sequence joins TRBV14 and TRBJ2-1; 8 positions match TRBD2. The trim removed 0 bases at V and 9 bases at J, leaving 7 bases unmatched. This CDR3 region has 15 residues. From germline, CDR1 is SGHDN and CDR2 FVKESK. The CDR3 protein is CASSQDPSGSGEQFF. As DNA, the CDR3 is TGTGCCAGCAGCCAAGATCCTAGCGGGTCTGGTGAGCAGTTCTTC.

The rearrangement uses TRBV2 and TRBJ1-5; the D is unclear. In germline, CDR1 is SNHLY, CDR2 FYNNEI. Trimming pared 1 base from V and 1 base from J, leaving 8 bases between. CDR3 length: 15 amino acids. The CDR3 nucleotides read TGTGCCAGCAGTGAAGAGATCGGGAGCAATCAGCCCCAGCATTTT. Protein sequence: CASSEEIGSNQPQHF.

This clone was counted only a few times. The chain joins TRBV9 to TRBJ2-3; tentative D call: TRBD2 (5 bases). The germline V and J ends were trimmed by 4 bases and 6 bases, with 18 bases remaining between them. The CDR3 is 15 amino acids. The germline V gene encodes CDR1 SGDLS and CDR2 YYNGEE. CDR3 in DNA: TGTGCCAGCAGCCCTCGGGGATCAGCGACCGATACGCAGTATTTT. Protein: CASSPRGSATDTQYF.

The rearrangement links TRBV6-4 to TRBJ1-2, with D hard to call. CDR3 length: 15 residues. CDR1 MRHNA and CDR2 SNTAGT come from the germline V gene. V lost 2 bases, J lost 0 bases, and 10 bases lay in between. The CDR3 loop is CASSDRHKSNYGYTF. The CDR3 bases are TGTGCCAGCAGTGACCGCCACAAATCTAACTATGGCTACACCTTC.

This chain joins TRBV28 and TRBJ1-1; D not resolved. Germline V gene sequence: CDR1 MDHEN, CDR2 SYDVKM. Trimming stripped 5 bases from V and 3 bases from J, with 10 bases between. There are 13 residues in the CDR3. The CDR3 sequence: CASSPQVHTEAFF. In DNA, the CDR3 is TGTGCCAGCAGTCCTCAGGTTCACACTGAAGCTTTCTTT. Based on the CDR3 plus reference TRBV28 and TRBJ1-1, the full variable domain is DVKVTQSSRYLVKRTGEKVFLECVQDMDHENMFWYRQDPGLGLRLIYFSYDVKMKEKGDIPEGYSVSREKKERFSLILESASTNQTSMYLCASSPQVHTEAFFGQGTRLTVV.